One and the same sample provided the 6 T cell receptor beta chains below, sequenced in a study of regulatory T cells in long-lasting Graves disease. Following extraction of RNA from PBMCs, that RNA was used to make the TCR library. Each CDR3 protein gets one entry after TCRdb re-called the reads with MiXCR. The sample has hundreds of distinct CDR3 sequences; around 60% are singletons. Sequencing was performed on peripheral blood mononuclear cells (PBMCs), taken with antithyroid drug treatment, in newly diagnosed or persistent Graves disease (not recorded which). The receptor source for this set is a woman aged 40 to 50 with Graves disease.

CDR3 DNA: TGTGCCAGCACCCACCGGGGCCCGCGGGGTGGGGAGCAGTACTTC. It is translated as CASTHRGPRGGEQYF. The chain employs TRBV6-1 and TRBJ2-7, with D possibly TRBD2 on 6 matching bases. Deletions cut 7 bases from V and 7 bases from J, with 23 bases between. The CDR3 is 15 residues long. Germline assignment: CDR1 MNHNS and CDR2 SASEGT.

V and J are TRBV5-1 and TRBJ1-5; D not resolved. This CDR3 comprises 13 residues. The V and J ends lost 2 bases and 6 bases respectively, with 9 bases between them. Germline V gene lookup returns CDR1 SGHRS and CDR2 YFSETQ. The CDR3 DNA is TGCGCCAGCAGCTTCGGACCGGGTCAGCCCCAGCATTTT. This gives the protein CASSFGPGQPQHF.

The V call is TRBV7-9, the J call TRBJ2-7, with 8 bases matching TRBD1. The CDR3 loop spans 15 amino acids. Germline V gene data show CDR1 as SEHNR and CDR2 as FQNEAQ (reference sequence). After removal of 5 bases from V and 4 bases from J, the junction contained 10 bases not matched to a gene. CDR3 sequence reads: CASSQEGRGRYEQYF. CDR3 nucleotide sequence: TGTGCCAGCAGCCAAGAGGGCAGGGGGCGATACGAGCAGTACTTC.

This sequence joins TRBV30 and TRBJ2-1; D could derive from TRBD1 or TRBD2 (6 bases each). Deletions cut 0 bases from V and 9 bases from J, with 12 bases between. The germline gives CDR1 GTSNPN, CDR2 SVGIG (reference sequence). The CDR3 totals 13 residues. Here the CDR3 reads CAWSVSGAGEQFF. CDR3 in DNA: TGTGCCTGGAGTGTATCGGGGGCTGGTGAGCAGTTCTTC.

This chain uses TRBV15 with TRBJ2-1; TRBD1 or TRBD2 may be the D gene (5 bases each). Trimming pared 3 bases from V and 10 bases from J, leaving 22 bases between. Per the germline V gene, CDR1 is LNHNV and CDR2 is YYDKDF (reference sequence). This CDR3 region has 16 residues. As DNA, the CDR3 is TGTGCCACCAGCAGGGTAGGGGACGCCCTAGGCGCGGAGCAGTTCTTC. Protein product: CATSRVGDALGAEQFF. The entire variable domain, with the rest obtained from reference TRBV15 and TRBJ2-1, is as follows: DAMVIQNPRYQVTQFGKPVTLSCSQTLNHNVMYWYQQKSSQAPKLLFHYYDKDFNNEADTPDNFQSRRPNTSFCFLDIRSPGLGDTAMYLCATSRVGDALGAEQFFGPGTRLTVL.

The chain uses TRBV4-1 and TRBJ2-3; 7 bases map to TRBD1. The CDR3 runs 15 residues. The germline V gene encodes CDR1 MGHRA and CDR2 YSYEKL. Losses at the gene ends were 1 base for V and 4 bases for J; bases not matched to a gene: 5. CDR3 sequence: CASSQASGTADTQYF. DNA for the CDR3: TGCGCCAGCAGCCAAGCGTCCGGGACAGCAGATACGCAGTATTTT.